A selection of T cell receptor beta chains follows, all from one sample in a study of early stage breast cancer tumors. Generated by immunoSEQ multiplex PCR, the TCRdb table keeps only in-frame clones and is missing some. Among around 14,000 clones listed, approximately 88% were seen once. The sequencing input was normal breast tissue next to the tumor. All receptors derive from a person aged 30 to 39 with breast cancer. The CDR3 runs from the conserved cysteine through the conserved F or W. The D gene is left open where the match is weak. A clone size is listed for some rows: how often the clone was seen (once, few, many), or a class if it is expanded.

j_gene | d_gene | v_gene | abundance | CDR3nt | CDR3aa
TRBJ2-5 | NA | TRBV29-1 | NA | TGCAGCGTTGAAGATCCCTGGGATCGGCAAGAGACCCAGTACTTC | CSVEDPWDRQETQYF
TRBJ1-5 | NA | TRBV7-8 | NA | TGTGCCAGCAGTTATATGGATCAGCCCCAGCATTTT | CASSYMDQPQHF
TRBJ1-1 | NA | TRBV14 | once | TGTGCCAGCAGCCAAGCGATTGGGTGGGCTTTCTTT | CASSQAIGWAFF
TRBJ1-1 | NA | TRBV14 | NA | TGTGCCAGCAGCCACCGTCAGAGATCTACCATGAACACTGAAGCTTTCTTT | CASSHRQRSTMNTEAFF
TRBJ2-3 | NA | TRBV6-5 | NA | TGTGCCAGCAGTCGCGGGGTTAGATTCACAGATACGCAGTATTTT | CASSRGVRFTDTQYF
TRBJ1-5 | NA | TRBV4-1 | NA | TGCGCCAGCAGCCAAGGTGGAGGACTCAATCAGCCCCAGCATTTT | CASSQGGGLNQPQHF
TRBJ1-1 | NA | TRBV7-9 | few | TGTGCCAGCAGCCATCTAGCGGCTGAAGCTTTCTTT | CASSHLAAEAFF
TRBJ2-1 | TRBD2 | TRBV4-3 | NA | TGCGCCAGCAGCCAAGATTGGGCTAGCGGTTACAATGAGCAGTTCTTC | CASSQDWASGYNEQFF
TRBJ1-1 | NA | TRBV10-3 | few | TGTGCCATCAGTGTGGGGGACACTGAAGCTTTCTTT | CAISVGDTEAFF
TRBJ2-3 | NA | TRBV5-1 | NA | TGCGCCAGCAGCCAACAGGGTTTAGCAGATACGCAGTATTTT | CASSQQGLADTQYF
TRBJ2-1 | TRBD1 | TRBV4-3 | NA | TGCGCCAGCAGCCAAGGCCAGGGGGCCTACAATGAGCAGTTCTTC | CASSQGQGAYNEQFF
TRBJ2-2 | NA | TRBV14 | once | TGTGCCAGCAGCCAAGATTTGGTAGCGGAGAACACCGGGGAGCTGTTTTTT | CASSQDLVAENTGELFF
TRBJ2-1 | NA | TRBV11-3 | NA | TGTGCCAGCAGCCCAACCTTTGGTGAGCAGTTCTTC | CASSPTFGEQFF
TRBJ2-1 | NA | TRBV4-3 | NA | TGCGCCAGCAGCCGGACGAGGGGGAGGGTCTCCTACAATGAGCAGTTCTTC | CASSRTRGRVSYNEQFF
TRBJ2-7 | NA | TRBV29-1 | NA | TGCAGCGTTGCCATTCAATTGGGCTTC | CSVAIQLGF
TRBJ1-3 | NA | TRBV7-2 | NA | TGTGCCAGCAGCTCCAGGGGACCCTCTGGAAACACCATATATTTT | CASSSRGPSGNTIYF